A selection of T cell receptor beta chains follows, all from one sample in a study of shared clonotypes between healthy human individuals. Using immunoSEQ multiplex PCR, the repertoire was profiled, and TCRdb retains in-frame clones only, with some absent. The table records approximately 500,000 clones, around 79% of them present only once. The sample comprised PBMCs. Receptor source: a woman aged 40 to 50 in good health. Some clones in this sample may be carry-over from other donors' samples. CDR3s include the opening cysteine and the closing phenylalanine or tryptophan. D genes are given only for firm matches. Size is stated for part of the rows, as once, few or many counts, or as a class when the clone is expanded.

CDR3aa: CASSPVENTGELFF; CDR3nt: TGTGCCAGCTCACCAGTAGAGAATACCGGGGAGCTGTTTTTT; abundance: NA; d_gene: NA; j_gene: TRBJ2-2; v_gene: TRBV18
CDR3aa: CSVMGDMGTYNEQFF; CDR3nt: TGCAGCGTTATGGGGGACATGGGAACTTACAATGAGCAGTTCTTC; abundance: NA; d_gene: NA; j_gene: TRBJ2-1; v_gene: TRBV29-1
CDR3aa: CASRIGSGGNNEQFF; CDR3nt: TGTGCCAGCAGAATAGGGTCGGGAGGTAACAATGAGCAGTTCTTC; abundance: NA; d_gene: TRBD2; j_gene: TRBJ2-1; v_gene: TRBV28
CDR3aa: CASSVEPSGGHYEQYF; CDR3nt: TGTGCCAGCAGCGTCGAGCCCAGCGGGGGACACTACGAGCAGTACTTC; abundance: NA; d_gene: TRBD2; j_gene: TRBJ2-7; v_gene: TRBV9
CDR3aa: CASSPPPRGEAEAFF; CDR3nt: TGTGCCAGCAGTCCCCCACCCAGGGGGGAAGCTGAAGCTTTCTTT; abundance: NA; d_gene: TRBD1; j_gene: TRBJ1-1; v_gene: TRBV6-5
CDR3aa: CASSSGKRETQYF; CDR3nt: TGTGCCAGCAGCTCGGGAAAACGGGAGACCCAGTACTTC; abundance: NA; d_gene: NA; j_gene: TRBJ2-5; v_gene: TRBV5-4
CDR3aa: CASAWGQGSTGELFF; CDR3nt: TGTGCCTCAGCTTGGGGCCAGGGGAGTACCGGGGAGCTGTTTTTT; abundance: NA; d_gene: NA; j_gene: TRBJ2-2; v_gene: TRBV7-8
CDR3aa: CASSDQAFYEQYF; CDR3nt: TGTGCCAGCTCAGACCAAGCTTTCTACGAGCAGTACTTC; abundance: NA; d_gene: NA; j_gene: TRBJ2-7; v_gene: TRBV18
CDR3aa: CASSHGLSTDTQYF; CDR3nt: TGTGCCAGCAGCCACGGACTTTCCACAGATACGCAGTATTTT; abundance: NA; d_gene: NA; j_gene: TRBJ2-3; v_gene: TRBV11-2
CDR3aa: CASSQGGRGGTEAFF; CDR3nt: TGTGCCAGCAGCCAAGGTGGGCGAGGGGGGACTGAAGCTTTCTTT; abundance: NA; d_gene: NA; j_gene: TRBJ1-1; v_gene: TRBV5-4
CDR3aa: CASSWTSQRSYNEQFF; CDR3nt: TGTGCCAGCAGCTGGACTAGTCAACGTTCCTACAATGAGCAGTTCTTC; abundance: few; d_gene: TRBD2; j_gene: TRBJ2-1; v_gene: TRBV7-9
CDR3aa: CASSLGQFYEQYF; CDR3nt: TGTGCCAGCAGCTTGGGGCAGTTTTACGAGCAGTACTTC; abundance: NA; d_gene: NA; j_gene: TRBJ2-7; v_gene: TRBV5-6
CDR3aa: CASSLEVGRNYGYTF; CDR3nt: TGTGCCAGCAGCTTGGAAGTAGGTCGTAACTATGGCTACACCTTC; abundance: NA; d_gene: NA; j_gene: TRBJ1-2; v_gene: TRBV5-4
CDR3aa: CASSVSGITHEQYF; CDR3nt: TGTGCCAGCAGCGTTAGCGGGATCACACACGAGCAGTACTTC; abundance: once; d_gene: TRBD2; j_gene: TRBJ2-7; v_gene: TRBV9
CDR3aa: CASSQRSRQGSLNWYQETQYF; CDR3nt: TGCGCCAGCAGTCAGCGTTCCCGCCAAGGGTCCCTAAACTGGTACCAAGAGACCCAGTACTTC; abundance: NA; d_gene: NA; j_gene: TRBJ2-5; v_gene: TRBV23-1
CDR3aa: CASSLGRGSQPQHF; CDR3nt: TGTGCCAGCAGTTTGGGTAGGGGGAGTCAGCCCCAGCATTTT; abundance: NA; d_gene: NA; j_gene: TRBJ1-5; v_gene: TRBV28
CDR3aa: CAWSVRGSIRAFF; CDR3nt: TGTGCCTGGAGTGTAAGGGGGTCGATTCGGGCTTTCTTT; abundance: few; d_gene: NA; j_gene: TRBJ1-1; v_gene: TRBV30
CDR3aa: CASSLWQGHEQYF; CDR3nt: TGTGCCAGCAGTTTGTGGCAGGGCCACGAGCAGTACTTC; abundance: NA; d_gene: NA; j_gene: TRBJ2-7; v_gene: TRBV27
CDR3aa: CASSDPGASGRGGETQYF; CDR3nt: TGTGCCAGCAGCGACCCGGGCGCTAGCGGGAGGGGCGGGGAGACCCAGTACTTC; abundance: NA; d_gene: TRBD2; j_gene: TRBJ2-5; v_gene: TRBV2
CDR3aa: CASRGGDRDTEAFF; CDR3nt: TGTGCCAGCCGGGGGGGGGATCGTGACACTGAAGCTTTCTTT; abundance: NA; d_gene: NA; j_gene: TRBJ1-1; v_gene: TRBV28
CDR3aa: CASSSRDRGRPQHF; CDR3nt: TGTGCCAGCAGCTCCCGGGACAGGGGGCGCCCCCAGCATTTT; abundance: NA; d_gene: TRBD1; j_gene: TRBJ1-5; v_gene: TRBV5-8
CDR3aa: CASRRAGAGSSYEQYF; CDR3nt: TGTGCCAGCAGACGGGCTGGTGCGGGAAGCTCCTACGAGCAGTACTTC; abundance: NA; d_gene: NA; j_gene: TRBJ2-7; v_gene: TRBV7-9
CDR3aa: CATNPSGRMDEQFF; CDR3nt: TGTGCCACAAATCCTAGCGGGAGGATGGATGAGCAGTTCTTC; abundance: NA; d_gene: TRBD2; j_gene: TRBJ2-1; v_gene: TRBV2
CDR3aa: CASSETLAGGYNEQFF; CDR3nt: TGTGCCAGCAGTGAAACCCTAGCGGGAGGCTACAATGAGCAGTTCTTC; abundance: NA; d_gene: TRBD2; j_gene: TRBJ2-1; v_gene: TRBV6-1
CDR3aa: CASSLGTAYGYTF; CDR3nt: TGTGCCAGCAGCTTAGGGACAGCCTATGGCTACACCTTC; abundance: NA; d_gene: NA; j_gene: TRBJ1-2; v_gene: TRBV7-9
CDR3aa: CASSRDSRISEAFF; CDR3nt: TGTGCCAGCAGTCGGGACTCTAGAATCTCTGAAGCTTTCTTT; abundance: NA; d_gene: NA; j_gene: TRBJ1-1; v_gene: TRBV6-5
CDR3aa: CASSPLAGVMGEQFF; CDR3nt: TGTGCCAGCAGCCCTCTAGCGGGAGTGATGGGTGAGCAGTTCTTC; abundance: NA; d_gene: TRBD2; j_gene: TRBJ2-1; v_gene: TRBV11-2
CDR3aa: CASSLEFSYQETQYF; CDR3nt: TGCGCCAGCAGCTTGGAATTCAGTTACCAAGAGACCCAGTACTTC; abundance: NA; d_gene: NA; j_gene: TRBJ2-5; v_gene: TRBV5-1
CDR3aa: CATSSSWGRRGYTF; CDR3nt: TGTGCCACCAGCAGTTCATGGGGAAGGAGGGGCTACACCTTC; abundance: NA; d_gene: NA; j_gene: TRBJ1-2; v_gene: TRBV15
CDR3aa: CASSLAVSYGYTF; CDR3nt: TGTGCCAGCAGCTTAGCGGTCAGCTATGGCTACACCTTC; abundance: NA; d_gene: NA; j_gene: TRBJ1-2; v_gene: TRBV7-2
CDR3aa: CASSLVTSGLSTDTQYF; CDR3nt: TGCGCCAGCAGCTTGGTCACTAGCGGACTTAGCACAGATACGCAGTATTTT; abundance: few; d_gene: TRBD2; j_gene: TRBJ2-3; v_gene: TRBV5-1
CDR3aa: CASSTGWDGTDTQYF; CDR3nt: TGTGCCAGCAGCACGGGGTGGGACGGCACAGATACGCAGTATTTT; abundance: once; d_gene: NA; j_gene: TRBJ2-3; v_gene: TRBV11-2
CDR3aa: CASSPGQGPGELFF; CDR3nt: TGTGCCAGCAGTCCCGGACAGGGCCCCGGGGAGCTGTTTTTT; abundance: NA; d_gene: TRBD1; j_gene: TRBJ2-2; v_gene: TRBV6-5
CDR3aa: CSVRTGDSNQPQHF; CDR3nt: TGCAGCGTCCGGACAGGGGATAGCAATCAGCCCCAGCATTTT; abundance: many; d_gene: TRBD1; j_gene: TRBJ1-5; v_gene: TRBV29-1
CDR3aa: CASSVEGDRAYEQYF; CDR3nt: TGTGCCAGCAGCGTAGAGGGAGACAGAGCCTACGAGCAGTACTTC; abundance: NA; d_gene: NA; j_gene: TRBJ2-7; v_gene: TRBV9
CDR3aa: CASLSGIYEQYF; CDR3nt: TGTGCCAGCCTTAGCGGGATCTACGAGCAGTACTTC; abundance: NA; d_gene: TRBD2; j_gene: TRBJ2-7; v_gene: TRBV27
CDR3aa: CASSPDRGPYEQYF; CDR3nt: TGTGCCAGCAGCCCGGACAGGGGTCCCTACGAGCAGTACTTC; abundance: NA; d_gene: TRBD1; j_gene: TRBJ2-7; v_gene: TRBV7-2
CDR3aa: CASSFSYISPKNTEAFF; CDR3nt: TGTGCCAGCAGCTTTTCCTATATCTCGCCGAAGAACACTGAAGCTTTCTTT; abundance: NA; d_gene: NA; j_gene: TRBJ1-1; v_gene: TRBV11-3
CDR3aa: CASSPSGVPGNTIYF; CDR3nt: TGTGCCAGCTCACCGAGCGGGGTTCCTGGAAACACCATATATTTT; abundance: NA; d_gene: NA; j_gene: TRBJ1-3; v_gene: TRBV18
CDR3aa: CASSQDWHRGGIYGYTF; CDR3nt: TGCGCCAGCAGCCAAGATTGGCACAGGGGGGGAATCTATGGCTACACCTTC; abundance: NA; d_gene: TRBD1; j_gene: TRBJ1-2; v_gene: TRBV4-3
CDR3aa: CASSPQGLPLAEQYF; CDR3nt: TGTGCCAGCAGTCCCCAAGGGCTGCCGTTGGCCGAGCAGTACTTC; abundance: NA; d_gene: NA; j_gene: TRBJ2-7; v_gene: TRBV11-2
CDR3aa: CASRSLELPGYTF; CDR3nt: TGTGCCAGTAGAAGTCTGGAGCTCCCTGGCTACACCTTC; abundance: NA; d_gene: NA; j_gene: TRBJ1-2; v_gene: TRBV19